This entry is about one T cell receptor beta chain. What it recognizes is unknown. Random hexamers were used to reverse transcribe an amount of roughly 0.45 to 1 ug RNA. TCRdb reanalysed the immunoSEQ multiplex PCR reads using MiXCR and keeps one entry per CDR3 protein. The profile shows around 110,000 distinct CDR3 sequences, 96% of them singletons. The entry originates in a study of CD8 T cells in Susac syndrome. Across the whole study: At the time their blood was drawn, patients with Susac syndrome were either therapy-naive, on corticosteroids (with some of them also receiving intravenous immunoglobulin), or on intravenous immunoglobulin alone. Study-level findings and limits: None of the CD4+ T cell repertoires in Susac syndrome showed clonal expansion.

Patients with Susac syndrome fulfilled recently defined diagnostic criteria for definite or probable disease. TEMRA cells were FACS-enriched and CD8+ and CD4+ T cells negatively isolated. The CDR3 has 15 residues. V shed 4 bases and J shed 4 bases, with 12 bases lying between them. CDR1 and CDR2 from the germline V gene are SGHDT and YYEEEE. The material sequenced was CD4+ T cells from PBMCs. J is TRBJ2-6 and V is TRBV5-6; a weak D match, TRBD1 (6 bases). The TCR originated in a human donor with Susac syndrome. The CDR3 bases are TGTGCCAGCAGCGGGCTGGGGGCAGGGGCCAACGTCCTGACTTTC. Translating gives CASSGLGAGANVLTF.